This entry concerns a single T cell receptor beta chain. No antigen is known for it. No much larger clone is present one base from it, and per-base qualities are unavailable. This sample was included in a study of blood T cells in healthy people across ages (dated by TCRdb to between 2014 and 2017). Study-wide context: In model experiments, roughly one uniquely barcoded TCR beta cDNA molecule per two T cells was captured by template switching. Four age groups were formed from the donors: young (average approximately 17 years), middle-aged (approximately 39), aged (62) and long-lived (around 80). Using deep sequencing normalized with unique cDNA molecular identifiers, the study measured how TCR beta repertoire diversity changes with age. To avoid experimental bias, donors of different ages were randomly spread across the sequencing lanes. Two additional independent replicas of 1 million unique cDNA reads from the same blood draw were analyzed for two donors (one aged 18 to 30 and one aged 80 or older). On the study overall, not on this receptor specifically: Estimates of total diversity based on one million sequenced T cells were considered lower bounds and underestimates. The long-lived group showed more naive CD4+ T cells, fewer expanded clones and increased TCR diversity than the aged group, suggesting age selection. Because donor CMV infection status was unknown, age-related changes in expanded clonotypes were potentially confounded. Bulk unsorted PBMC profiling prevented conclusive comparison of naive and antigen-experienced compartments. There was a strong correlation between observed TCR beta diversity and the percentage of naive T cells measured by flow cytometry. Observed TCR beta diversity per million T cells fell roughly linearly with age, and a significant reduction was already apparent by age around 40.

Receptor libraries were prepared by 5' RACE. Sequencing instrument: Illumina HiSeq 2500. A second PCR of roughly 7 to 11 cycles was performed with a sample-barcoded 5' primer and a J-beta primer mix. A template-switch 5' adaptor carrying 12 random nucleotides introduced a unique molecular identifier onto each TCR beta cDNA molecule. At least 2.5 million CDR3-containing paired-end reads were obtained from each sample. First-strand cDNA was synthesized from all RNA with the Mint cDNA synthesis kit, primed by a TRBC-specific oligonucleotide. All cDNA was treated with uracil-DNA glycosylase and then went through a first 18-cycle PCR with the universal primers M1SS and BC2_uni_R. The original methods were these. For normalization, 1 million high-quality reads, each with a distinct molecular identifier, were randomly selected from each sample. Reads sharing molecular identifiers were discarded rather than binned into consensus sequences. MiTCR, with a Q25 quality threshold and the strictest error-elimination algorithm, was used for CDR3 identification, clonotype clustering and error correction. Lower-bound total TCR beta diversity was estimated with a nonparametric unseen species model using Euler transformation. The public reads were run again by TCRdb, first through fastp at Q25 and then through MiXCR, and only productive beta chains were kept. Here each entry gathers all rows of one CDR3 protein and keeps the most common genes and DNA. What appears here as the V and J calls and clone size reflects TCRdb's work, not the paper's. The sample table contains some 880,000 distinct CDR3 sequences; only one count was recorded for roughly 35% of them. Over 10% of the sample lies in the top ten.

The donors were 40 or so Caucasian individuals from Russia, aged roughly 6 to 100 years, who were systemically healthy. Approximately 9.3 milliliters of peripheral blood were drawn from each donor into EDTA-treated Vacutainer tubes. PBMCs were isolated by Ficoll-Paque density-gradient centrifugation, with at least 6 million obtained per sample. Trizol reagent was used to extract total RNA from PBMCs, with at least 5.5 micrograms per sample. Naive CD45RAhigh/CD27high T cell percentages were measured by flow cytometry on a PBMC aliquot from every donor. The sequencing sample was made of blood. This receptor was obtained from a man between 18 and 29 years old in good health.

For the CDR3, the sequence is CASTQMAGDIPPTYEQYF. The sequence in DNA is TGTGCCAGCACCCAGATGGCAGGGGACATACCCCCTACCTACGAGCAGTACTTC. The V and J segments used are TRBV7-9 and TRBJ2-7, and the D gene may be TRBD1, 6 bases matching. The CDR3 sequence holds 18 residues, the cysteine and phenylalanine included. Of the read, only the CDR3 DNA is kept; its 54 bases are in frame from base 1. The germline V gene encodes CDR1 SEHNR and CDR2 FQNEAQ (reference sequence). Trimming removed 7 bases from V and 2 bases from J, leaving 27 bases between the germline ends.